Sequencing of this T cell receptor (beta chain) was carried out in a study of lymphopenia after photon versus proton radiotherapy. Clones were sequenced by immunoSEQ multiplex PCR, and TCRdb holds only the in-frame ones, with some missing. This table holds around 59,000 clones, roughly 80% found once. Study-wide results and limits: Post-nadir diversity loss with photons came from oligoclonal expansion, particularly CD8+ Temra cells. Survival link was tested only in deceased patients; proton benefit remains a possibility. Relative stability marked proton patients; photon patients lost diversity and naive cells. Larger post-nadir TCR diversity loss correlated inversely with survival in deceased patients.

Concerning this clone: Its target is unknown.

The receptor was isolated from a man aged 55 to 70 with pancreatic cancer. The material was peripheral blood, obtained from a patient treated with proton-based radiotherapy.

The CDR3 sequence: CASSEFRGGETQYF. In nucleotides, the CDR3 is TGTGCCAGCAGTGAATTTCGGGGAGGGGAGACCCAGTACTTC. The rearrangement links TRBV25-1 to TRBJ2-5, with TRBD2 matching over 7 bases. CDR1 and CDR2 (germline): MGHDK, SYGVNS. J was trimmed by 5 bases and V by 1 base; bases with no gene match: 4. This CDR3 is 14 amino acids long.